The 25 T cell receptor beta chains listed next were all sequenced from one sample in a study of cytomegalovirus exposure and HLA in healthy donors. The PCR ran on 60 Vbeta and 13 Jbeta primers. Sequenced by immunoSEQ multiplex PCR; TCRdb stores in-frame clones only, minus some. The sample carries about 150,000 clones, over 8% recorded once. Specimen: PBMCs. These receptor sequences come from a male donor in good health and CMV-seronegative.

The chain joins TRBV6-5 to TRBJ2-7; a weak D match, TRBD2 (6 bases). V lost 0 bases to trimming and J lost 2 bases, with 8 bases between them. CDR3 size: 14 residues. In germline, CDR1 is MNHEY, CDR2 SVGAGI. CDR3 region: CASSYSGGPYEQYF. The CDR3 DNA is TGTGCCAGCAGTTACTCGGGAGGCCCCTACGAGCAGTACTTC.

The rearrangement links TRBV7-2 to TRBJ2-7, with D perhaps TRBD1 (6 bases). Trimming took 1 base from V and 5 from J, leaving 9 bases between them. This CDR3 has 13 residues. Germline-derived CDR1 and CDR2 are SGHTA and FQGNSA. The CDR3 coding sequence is TGTGCCAGCAGCTTAGTATACAGGGACGAGCAGTACTTC. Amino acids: CASSLVYRDEQYF. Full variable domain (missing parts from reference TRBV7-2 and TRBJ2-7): GAGVSQSPSNKVTEKGKDVELRCDPISGHTALYWYRQSLGQGLEFLIYFQGNSAPDKSGLPSDRFSAERTGGSVSTLTIQRTQQEDSAVYLCASSLVYRDEQYFGPGTRLTVT.

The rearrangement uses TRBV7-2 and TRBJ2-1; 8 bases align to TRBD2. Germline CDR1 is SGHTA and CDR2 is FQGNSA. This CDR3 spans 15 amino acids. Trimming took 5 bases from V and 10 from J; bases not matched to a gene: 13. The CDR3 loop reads CASSPRTSWIREQFF. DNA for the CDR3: TGTGCCAGCAGCCCACGGACTAGCTGGATTAGAGAGCAGTTCTTC. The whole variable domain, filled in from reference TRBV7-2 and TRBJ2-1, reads GAGVSQSPSNKVTEKGKDVELRCDPISGHTALYWYRQSLGQGLEFLIYFQGNSAPDKSGLPSDRFSAERTGGSVSTLTIQRTQQEDSAVYLCASSPRTSWIREQFFGPGTRLTVL.

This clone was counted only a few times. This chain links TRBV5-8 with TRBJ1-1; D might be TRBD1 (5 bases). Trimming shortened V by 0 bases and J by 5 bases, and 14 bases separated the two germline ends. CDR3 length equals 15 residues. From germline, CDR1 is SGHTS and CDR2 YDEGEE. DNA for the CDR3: TGTGCCAGCAGCTTGGGGGACGCCCGGGGGACTGAAGCTTTCTTT. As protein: CASSLGDARGTEAFF.

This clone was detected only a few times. Here the CDR3 DNA reads TGTGCCAGCACTCAACCCGGGACAGGGACCCACGAGCAGTACTTC. This gives the protein CASTQPGTGTHEQYF. V and J are TRBV2 and TRBJ2-7, with TRBD1 identical over 9 bases. This CDR3 has 15 amino acids. The V gene end was trimmed by 7 bases and the J gene end by 5 bases; junction bases not matched to a gene: 12. Germline CDR1 is SNHLY and CDR2 is FYNNEI.

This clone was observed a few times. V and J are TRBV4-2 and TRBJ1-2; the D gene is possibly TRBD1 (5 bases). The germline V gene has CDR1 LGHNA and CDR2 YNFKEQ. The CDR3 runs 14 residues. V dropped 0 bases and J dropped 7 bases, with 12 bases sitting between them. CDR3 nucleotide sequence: TGTGCCAGCAGCCAAGAAGGTCAGGGTGCTGGCTACACCTTC. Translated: CASSQEGQGAGYTF.

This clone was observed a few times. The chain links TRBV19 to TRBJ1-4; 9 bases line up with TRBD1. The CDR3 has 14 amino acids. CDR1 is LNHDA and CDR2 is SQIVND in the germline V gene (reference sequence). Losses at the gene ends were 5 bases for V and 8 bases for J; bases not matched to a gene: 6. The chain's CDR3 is CASSEQGAGEKLFF. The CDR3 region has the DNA TGTGCCAGTAGTGAACAGGGGGCAGGGGAAAAACTGTTTTTT.

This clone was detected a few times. CDR3 sequence reads: CASRWTGDYGYTF. The CDR3 coding sequence is TGTGCCAGCAGGTGGACAGGGGACTATGGCTACACCTTC. The J gene is TRBJ1-2, the V gene TRBV28; the match to TRBD1 covers 9 bases. CDR3 length: 13 amino acids. Germline CDR1 reads MDHEN; CDR2 reads SYDVKM. V was pared by 6 bases and J by 3 bases, with 2 bases of the junction left unmatched.

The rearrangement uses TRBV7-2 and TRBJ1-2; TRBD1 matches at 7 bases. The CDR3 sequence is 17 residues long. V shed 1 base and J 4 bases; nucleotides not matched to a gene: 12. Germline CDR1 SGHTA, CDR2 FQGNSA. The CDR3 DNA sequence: TGTGCCAGCAGCTTAGGCCAGGGGGGACTTGGGAGCTATGGCTACACCTTC. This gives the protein CASSLGQGGLGSYGYTF.

The CDR3 sequence is CAVGGRNTEAFF. DNA of the CDR3: TGTGCCGTGGGGGGTCGGAACACTGAAGCTTTCTTT. The rearrangement uses TRBV19 and TRBJ1-1; maybe TRBD1 (5 bases). The CDR3 spans 12 residues. Between the trimmed V and J ends, which lost 11 bases and 1 base, there was a span of 11 bases. Germline V gene lookup returns CDR1 LNHDA and CDR2 SQIVND (reference sequence).

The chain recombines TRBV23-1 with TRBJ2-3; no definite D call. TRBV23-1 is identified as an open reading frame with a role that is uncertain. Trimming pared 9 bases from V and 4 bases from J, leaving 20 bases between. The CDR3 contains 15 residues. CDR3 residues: CARPQVPHAPDTQYF. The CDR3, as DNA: TGCGCCAGGCCTCAGGTCCCCCATGCCCCAGATACGCAGTATTTT.

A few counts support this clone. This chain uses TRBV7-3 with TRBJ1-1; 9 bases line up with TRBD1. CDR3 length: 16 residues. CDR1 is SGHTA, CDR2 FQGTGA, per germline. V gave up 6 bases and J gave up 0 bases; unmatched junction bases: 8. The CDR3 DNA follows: TGTGCCAGCAGTCCACTACAGGGGGCATTGAACACTGAAGCTTTCTTT. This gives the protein CASSPLQGALNTEAFF.

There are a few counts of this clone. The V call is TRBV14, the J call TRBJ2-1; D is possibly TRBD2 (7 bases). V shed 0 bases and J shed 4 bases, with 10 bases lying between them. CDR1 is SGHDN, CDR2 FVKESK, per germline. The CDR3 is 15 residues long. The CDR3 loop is CASSQDRGAYNEQFF. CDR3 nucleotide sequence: TGTGCCAGCAGCCAAGATCGGGGGGCTTACAATGAGCAGTTCTTC.

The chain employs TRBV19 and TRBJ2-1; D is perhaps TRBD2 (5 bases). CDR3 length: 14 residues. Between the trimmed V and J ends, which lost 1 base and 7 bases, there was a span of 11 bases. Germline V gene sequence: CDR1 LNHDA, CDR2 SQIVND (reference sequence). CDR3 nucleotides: TGTGCCAGTAGTATAGCTGGCCGGGGAAATGAGCAGTTCTTC. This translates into CASSIAGRGNEQFF.

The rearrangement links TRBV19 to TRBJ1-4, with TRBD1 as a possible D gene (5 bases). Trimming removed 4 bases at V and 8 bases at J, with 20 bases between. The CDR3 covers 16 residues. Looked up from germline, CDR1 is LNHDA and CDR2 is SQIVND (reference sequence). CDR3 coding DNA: TGTGCCAGTAGTAGCGGGACTCGCTTGTATCAAGAAAAACTGTTTTTT. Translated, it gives CASSSGTRLYQEKLFF.

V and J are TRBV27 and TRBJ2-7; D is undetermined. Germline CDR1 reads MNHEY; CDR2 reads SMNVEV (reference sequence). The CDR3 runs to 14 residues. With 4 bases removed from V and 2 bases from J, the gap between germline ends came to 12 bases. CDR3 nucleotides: TGTGCCAGCAGTTCTCCCCAGGCGCCCTACGAGCAGTACTTC. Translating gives CASSSPQAPYEQYF.

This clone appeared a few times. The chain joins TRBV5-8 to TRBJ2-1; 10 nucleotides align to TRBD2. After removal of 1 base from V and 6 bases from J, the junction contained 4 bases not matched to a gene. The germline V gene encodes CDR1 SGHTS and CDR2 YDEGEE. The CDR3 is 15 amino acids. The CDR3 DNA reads TGTGCCAGCAGCTTGATCCAGCGGGGGGGCAATGAGCAGTTCTTC. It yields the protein CASSLIQRGGNEQFF.

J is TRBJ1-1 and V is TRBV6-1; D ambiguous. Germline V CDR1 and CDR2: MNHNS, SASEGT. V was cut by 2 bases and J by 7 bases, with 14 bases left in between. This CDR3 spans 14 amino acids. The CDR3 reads CASSERRTVFEAFF. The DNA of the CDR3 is TGTGCCAGCAGTGAAAGGAGGACGGTCTTTGAAGCTTTCTTT.

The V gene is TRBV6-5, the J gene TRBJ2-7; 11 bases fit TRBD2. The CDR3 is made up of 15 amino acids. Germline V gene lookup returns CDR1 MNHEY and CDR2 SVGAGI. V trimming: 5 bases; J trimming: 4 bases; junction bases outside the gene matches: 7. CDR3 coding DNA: TGTGCCAGCAGTCAGACTAGCGGGATTGCGTACGAGCAGTACTTC. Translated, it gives CASSQTSGIAYEQYF.

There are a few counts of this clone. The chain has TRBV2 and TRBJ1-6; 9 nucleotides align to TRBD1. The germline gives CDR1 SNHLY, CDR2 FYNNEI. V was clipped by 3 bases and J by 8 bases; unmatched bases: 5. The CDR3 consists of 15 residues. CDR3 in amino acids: CASSEGQGGHSPLHF. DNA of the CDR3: TGTGCCAGCAGTGAGGGACAGGGCGGGCATTCACCCCTCCACTTT.

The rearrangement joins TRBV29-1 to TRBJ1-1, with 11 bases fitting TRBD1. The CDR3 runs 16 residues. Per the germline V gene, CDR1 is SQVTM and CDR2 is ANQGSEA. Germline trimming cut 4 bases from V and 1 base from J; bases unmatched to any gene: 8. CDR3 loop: CSVAGTGGEKNTEAFF. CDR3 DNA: TGCAGCGTTGCAGGGACAGGGGGTGAAAAGAACACTGAAGCTTTCTTT. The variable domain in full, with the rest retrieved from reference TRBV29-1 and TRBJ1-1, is SAVISQKPSRDICQRGTSLTIQCQVDSQVTMMFWYRQQPGQSLTLIATANQGSEATYESGFVIDKFPISRPNLTFSTLTVSNMSPEDSSIYLCSVAGTGGEKNTEAFFGQGTRLTVV.

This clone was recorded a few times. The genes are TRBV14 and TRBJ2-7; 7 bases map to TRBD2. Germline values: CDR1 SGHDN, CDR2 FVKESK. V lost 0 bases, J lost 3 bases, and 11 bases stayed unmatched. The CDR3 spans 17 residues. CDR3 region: CASSQDRVAGIFYEQYF. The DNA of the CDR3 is TGTGCCAGCAGCCAAGATCGAGTAGCGGGCATCTTCTACGAGCAGTACTTC.

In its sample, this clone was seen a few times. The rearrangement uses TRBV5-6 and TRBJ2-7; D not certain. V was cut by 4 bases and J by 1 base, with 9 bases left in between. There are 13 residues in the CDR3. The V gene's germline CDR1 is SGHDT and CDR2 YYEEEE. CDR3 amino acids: CASSVTVSYEQYF. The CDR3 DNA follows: TGTGCCAGCAGCGTTACAGTTTCCTACGAGCAGTACTTC.

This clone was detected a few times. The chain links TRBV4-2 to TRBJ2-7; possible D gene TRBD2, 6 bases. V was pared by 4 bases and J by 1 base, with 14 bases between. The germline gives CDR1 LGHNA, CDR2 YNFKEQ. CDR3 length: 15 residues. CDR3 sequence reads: CASSPGLSGSYEQYF. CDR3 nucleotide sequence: TGTGCCAGCAGCCCGGGCCTAAGCGGGTCCTACGAGCAGTACTTC.

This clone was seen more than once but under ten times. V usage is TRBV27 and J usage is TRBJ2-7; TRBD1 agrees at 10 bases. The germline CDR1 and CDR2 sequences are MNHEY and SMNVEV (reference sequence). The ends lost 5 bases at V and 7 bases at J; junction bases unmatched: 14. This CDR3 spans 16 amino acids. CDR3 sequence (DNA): TGTGCCAGCAGTCTACTCCCCCGGGACAGGGGAGAGGAGCAGTACTTC. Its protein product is CASSLLPRDRGEEQYF.